What follows are 28 T cell receptor beta chains derived from one specimen sequenced in a study of regulatory T cells in long-lasting Graves disease. Regarding time point: newly diagnosed GD, antithyroid drugs for less than 3 months. There was RNA extracted from PBMCs, and the TCR library was made from it. In building TCR beta libraries, iRepertoire HTBI primers were used together with Arm-PCR of CDR3 regions. One entry per CDR3 protein, called by TCRdb with MiXCR from the multiplex PCR reads. The table has about 220,000 distinct CDR3 sequences, roughly a fifth seen once. This sample also appeared in a second study, on T cells in Graves' hyperthyroidism and ophthalmopathy.

Sample: peripheral blood mononuclear cells (PBMCs), taken at new diagnosis, from a patient treated with antithyroid drugs. The receptors derive from a woman aged 25-40 years with Graves disease.

As regards this clonotype: This may stem from a read error, because a much larger clone lies one nucleotide away. This chain joins TRBV3-1 and TRBJ1-3; 8 bases are shared with TRBD1. The ends lost 4 bases at V and 4 bases at J; junction bases unmatched: 9. The CDR3 runs 16 residues. CDR1 is LGHDT, CDR2 YNNKEL, per germline (reference sequence). The CDR3 here is CASSLVGQGFGNTIYF. The CDR3 nucleotides are TGTGCCAGCAGCCTCGTCGGACAGGGTTTCGGAAACACCATATATTTT.

The table lists this clonotype with many counts. The J gene is TRBJ1-5, the V gene TRBV12-3 or TRBV12-4; 10 nucleotides line up with TRBD1. The CDR3 length is 17 residues. Trimming at V came to 3 bases and at J to 2 bases, leaving 7 bases not matched to a gene. The CDR3 DNA is TGTGCCAGCAGTTTCAGACAGGGGGCGCGGGGCAATCAGCCCCAGCATTTT. Protein: CASSFRQGARGNQPQHF.

This clonotype appeared many times. The gene calls are TRBV9 and TRBJ2-3, with TRBD2 matching 16 bases. V shed 4 bases and J 1 base; nucleotides not matched to a gene: 6. Germline V gives CDR1 SGDLS, CDR2 YYNGEE. CDR3 length equals 18 residues. The CDR3: CASSPGTSGGDGTDTQYF. CDR3 bases: TGTGCCAGCAGCCCCGGGACTAGCGGGGGGGACGGCACAGATACGCAGTATTTT.

The sample holds one count of this clonotype. A much larger clone lies one base from this, so it may be a read error. The final CDR3 position lacks the conserved phenylalanine or tryptophan, pointing to a likely read error. The genes are TRBV25-1 and TRBJ1-1; a weak D match, TRBD1 (5 bases). The V end was cut by 6 bases, the J end by 3 bases, with 11 bases between. Germline CDR1 reads MGHDK; CDR2 reads SYGVNS. This CDR3 has 13 residues. The CDR3 DNA follows: TGTGCCAGCAGAGAGGGGCTGGACACTGAAGCTTTCCTT. Translated, it gives CASREGLDTEAFL.

This clonotype was seen just once. It may be a read error: a sequence one base away is much more abundant. The chain links TRBV11-2 to TRBJ2-3; no clear D. V lost 5 bases to trimming and J lost 2 bases, with 20 bases between them. Per germline, CDR1 SGHAT and CDR2 FQNNGV. CDR3 length: 17 amino acids. The CDR3 sequence: CASSTLSPVGYTDTQYF. The CDR3 DNA follows: TGTGCCAGCAGCACCCTCAGCCCTGTCGGGTACACAGATACGCAGTATTTT.

There are many counts of this clonotype. The chain carries TRBV30 and TRBJ1-5; D ambiguous. V lost 4 bases and J lost 0, with 7 bases in between. This CDR3 is 13 amino acids long. Germline-derived CDR1 and CDR2 are GTSNPN and SVGIG (reference sequence). CDR3 sequence (DNA): TGTGCCTGGATGGCAGATAGCAATCAGCCCCAGCATTTT. This gives the protein CAWMADSNQPQHF. Looking up the rest from reference TRBV30 and TRBJ1-5 gives the full variable domain: SQTIHQWPATLVQPVGSPLSLECTVEGTSNPNLYWYRQAAGRGLQLLFYSVGIGQISSEVPQNLSASRPQDRQFILSSKKLLLSDSGFYLCAWMADSNQPQHFGDGTRLSIL.

This clonotype was recorded at least ten times. CDR3: CASSLRVSSPQAFF. The CDR3 nucleotides read TGTGCCAGCAGTCTACGGGTATCATCGCCCCAAGCTTTCTTT. V and J are TRBV28 and TRBJ1-1; D is undetermined. V lost 5 bases and J lost 9, with 19 bases in between. The germline gives CDR1 MDHEN, CDR2 SYDVKM. CDR3 size: 14 residues.

In its sample, this clonotype was seen a few times. The chain uses TRBV2 and TRBJ1-5; a weak D match, TRBD1 (6 bases). V gave up 6 bases and J gave up 4 bases, with 25 bases separating them. CDR1 SNHLY and CDR2 FYNNEI come from the germline V gene. The CDR3 loop spans 18 amino acids. The CDR3 spells CASSIPGSGTLLNQPQHF. Written as DNA, the CDR3 is TGTGCCAGCAGCATCCCAGGATCCGGGACACTTCTGAATCAGCCCCAGCATTTT.

This clonotype was observed a handful of times. CDR3 sequence: CATEGIRGTYEQYF. The CDR3 DNA reads TGTGCCACCGAAGGGATCAGGGGGACCTACGAGCAGTACTTC. This chain joins TRBV6-1 and TRBJ2-7, with 7 bases identical to TRBD1. Germline V gene sequence: CDR1 MNHNS, CDR2 SASEGT. The CDR3 consists of 14 residues. Trimming at V came to 10 bases and at J to 2 bases, leaving 11 bases not matched to a gene.

This clonotype was picked up many times. V and J are TRBV3-1 and TRBJ1-1; D gene unclear. Germline values: CDR1 LGHDT, CDR2 YNNKEL (reference sequence). Trimming took 1 base from V and 4 from J, leaving 13 bases between them. The CDR3 extends over 15 amino acids. CDR3 sequence reads: CASSQGFLVGTEAFF. The CDR3 coding sequence is TGTGCCAGCAGCCAAGGCTTCCTGGTCGGCACTGAAGCTTTCTTT.

This clonotype has at least ten counts. The chain employs TRBV2 and TRBJ2-6; 7 bases are shared with TRBD1. The CDR3 runs 18 residues. From germline, CDR1 is SNHLY and CDR2 FYNNEI. With V trimmed by 7 bases and J by 0 bases, 12 bases remained unmatched. Written as DNA, the CDR3 is TGTGCCAGCAAGGCCGGGTTCAGGGGGTCCTCTGGGGCCAACGTCCTGACTTTC. It translates to CASKAGFRGSSGANVLTF.

The table lists this clonotype with many counts. The genes are TRBV2 and TRBJ1-1; the D is unclear. CDR1 SNHLY and CDR2 FYNNEI come from the germline V gene. With 5 bases removed from V and 7 bases from J, the gap between germline ends came to 14 bases. This CDR3 has 13 residues. In nucleotides, the CDR3 is TGTGCCAGCAGTTACCTTACCGCCCATGAAGCTTTCTTT. Translation gives CASSYLTAHEAFF.

This clonotype appeared many times. The rearrangement links TRBV20-1 to TRBJ2-7, with TRBD2 matching over 8 bases. The CDR3 covers 14 residues. The V and J ends lost 6 bases and 5 bases, in that order; junction bases with no gene match: 12. Germline V gene lookup returns CDR1 DFQATT and CDR2 SNEGSKA (reference sequence). DNA of the CDR3: TGCAGTGCCCGAAGGACTAGCAGTGCCCACGAGCAGTACTTC. This encodes CSARRTSSAHEQYF.

This clonotype was counted many times. The chain carries TRBV12-3 or TRBV12-4 and TRBJ1-5; D is perhaps TRBD1 (5 bases). V dropped 7 bases and J dropped 1 base, with 14 bases sitting between them. This CDR3 contains 15 residues. The CDR3, as DNA: TGTGCCAGCACTACTTTCCGGGACAGCAATCAGCCCCAGCATTTT. Encoded protein: CASTTFRDSNQPQHF.

Turning to this clonotype: It is likely a read error: a sequence one base away is far more abundant. The rearrangement links TRBV28 to TRBJ1-6, with 7 bases identical to TRBD1. Germline CDR1 reads MDHEN; CDR2 reads SYDVKM. The CDR3 contains 14 residues. J gave up 9 bases and V 0 bases, and 2 bases lay outside the gene matches. Here the CDR3 reads CASSLWAGGSPLHF. The CDR3 nucleotides read TGTGCCAGCAGTTTATGGGCAGGGGGTTCACCCCTCCACTTT.

On this clonotype itself: An end of the junction differs from the germline gene, which may be a read error. The gene calls are TRBV19 and TRBJ1-2; D may be TRBD1 (6 bases). CDR3 length: 14 residues. CDR1 and CDR2 (germline): LNHDA, SQIVND (reference sequence). CDR3 sequence reads: CAGSIVSGQLGYTF. CDR3 coding DNA: TGTGCCGGTAGTATAGTATCAGGACAGCTCGGCTACACCTTC.

This clonotype was observed many times. The DNA for the CDR3 is TGTGCCAGCACCCCCGGGGTCAATGAGCAGTTCTTC. It specifies CASTPGVNEQFF. The genes are TRBV7-9 and TRBJ2-1; D possibly corresponds to TRBD2 (5 bases). Trimming stripped 7 bases from V and 6 bases from J, with 10 bases between. The CDR3 is made up of 12 amino acids. Germline-derived CDR1 and CDR2 are SEHNR and FQNEAQ (reference sequence).

CDR3 in amino acids: CASRVQATGELFF. For the CDR3, the DNA is TGTGCCAGCAGAGTACAGGCTACCGGGGAGCTGTTTTTT. The gene calls are TRBV2 and TRBJ2-2; tentative D call: TRBD1 (5 bases). Germline loops: CDR1 SNHLY, CDR2 FYNNEI. Deletions cut 6 bases from V and 5 bases from J, with 10 bases between. The CDR3 contains 13 residues. The full variable domain, completed using reference TRBV2 and TRBJ2-2, is EPEVTQTPSHQVTQMGQEVILRCVPISNHLYFYWYRQILGQKVEFLVSFYNNEISEKSEIFDDQFSVERPDGSNFTLKIRSTKLEDSAMYFCASRVQATGELFFGEGSRLTVL.

This chain links TRBV27 with TRBJ2-2, with 9 positions matching TRBD2. V shed 4 bases, J shed 2 bases, and the junction held 8 bases outside the gene matches. The CDR3 runs 17 residues. Germline assignment: CDR1 MNHEY and CDR2 SMNVEV (reference sequence). CDR3: CASSYGGGGANTGELFF. The DNA for the CDR3 is TGTGCCAGCAGTTACGGCGGCGGGGGGGCCAACACCGGGGAGCTGTTTTTT.

This clonotype was counted many times. The rearrangement links TRBV4-2 to TRBJ2-7; TRBD1 matches 8 bases. V lost 2 bases and J lost 1; bases outside the gene matches: 4. The CDR3 runs to 15 residues. Germline V lookup: CDR1 LGHNA, CDR2 YNFKEQ. The CDR3 here is CASSQLQGVSYEQYF. CDR3 bases: TGTGCCAGCAGCCAATTACAGGGGGTTTCCTACGAGCAGTACTTC.

J is TRBJ2-1 and V is TRBV2; 8 positions agree with TRBD2. The junction had 11 bases not matched to a gene; V was cut back by 4 bases and J by 3 bases. The V gene's germline CDR1 is SNHLY and CDR2 FYNNEI. The CDR3 spans 17 residues. The CDR3 nucleotides read TGTGCCAGCAGTGGGCAAATAGCGGGACAAAACTACAATGAGCAGTTCTTC. It translates to CASSGQIAGQNYNEQFF.

In this sample, this clonotype turned up many times. The V call is TRBV20-1, the J call TRBJ2-3, with TRBD2 matching over 12 bases. Germline assignment: CDR1 DFQATT and CDR2 SNEGSKA (reference sequence). V trimming: 0 bases; J trimming: 6 bases; junction bases outside the gene matches: 10. This CDR3 has 17 residues. The CDR3 sequence: CSARDPRTSGDKDTQYF. CDR3 in DNA: TGCAGTGCTAGAGATCCCCGGACTAGCGGGGACAAGGATACGCAGTATTTT.

This clonotype was detected only a few times. The conserved phenylalanine or tryptophan normally closing the CDR3 is absent here, so this likely arose from a read error. The DNA is omitted, as the CDR3 cannot be located on it reliably, and the CDR3 follows TCRdb's listing. The chain's CDR3 is CASSPPRI. V usage is TRBV28 and J usage is TRBJ2-7; the D segment call TRBD1 is taken from the table without a DNA check. Termini included, the CDR3 measures 8 amino acids. Germline CDR1 reads MDHEN; CDR2 reads SYDVKM.

This clonotype was counted many times. V and J are TRBV7-9 and TRBJ2-2; either TRBD1 or TRBD2 may fit D (5 bases each). Germline CDR1 reads SEHNR; CDR2 reads FQNEAQ (reference sequence). This CDR3 has 14 residues. V gave up 4 bases and J gave up 5 bases, with 11 bases separating them. CDR3 nucleotide sequence: TGTGCCAGCAGCTCGGGACGGGCAACCGGGGAGCTGTTTTTT. This gives the protein CASSSGRATGELFF.

This clonotype came up many times. Here the CDR3 DNA reads TGTGCCAGCAGGAAACTTGGGTCTAGCACAGATACGCAGTATTTT. Translated: CASRKLGSSTDTQYF. This chain links TRBV12-3 or TRBV12-4 with TRBJ2-3; D gene unclear. The CDR3 sequence is 15 residues long. Between the trimmed V and J ends, which lost 6 bases and 0 bases, there was a span of 13 bases.

Ten or more counts support this clonotype. V is TRBV19 and J is TRBJ2-2, with D possibly being TRBD1 (5 bases). Germline V gives CDR1 LNHDA, CDR2 SQIVND (reference sequence). V lost 1 base and J lost 1, with 10 bases in between. The CDR3 consists of 16 residues. Here the CDR3 reads CASSIVGTGNTGELFF. CDR3 sequence (DNA): TGTGCCAGTAGTATAGTGGGAACAGGGAACACCGGGGAGCTGTTTTTT. The complete variable domain, with remaining parts taken from reference TRBV19 and TRBJ2-2, reads DGGITQSPKYLFRKEGQNVTLSCEQNLNHDAMYWYRQDPGQGLRLIYYSQIVNDFQKGDIAEGYSVSREKKESFPLTVTSAQKNPTAFYLCASSIVGTGNTGELFFGEGSRLTVL.

This clonotype was observed at least ten times. This chain connects TRBV2 to TRBJ2-2; a weak D match, TRBD1 (5 bases). Germline values: CDR1 SNHLY, CDR2 FYNNEI. This CDR3 has 16 amino acids. The V and J ends lost 1 base and 5 bases respectively, with 14 bases between them. This chain's CDR3 is CASSEDLWQGTGELFF. The CDR3 coding sequence is TGTGCCAGCAGTGAAGATCTGTGGCAGGGAACCGGGGAGCTGTTTTTT.

This clonotype was picked up many times. The chain employs TRBV28 and TRBJ2-3, with a tentative D call TRBD2 (6 bases). CDR1 and CDR2 (germline): MDHEN, SYDVKM. This CDR3 contains 16 residues. Between the trimmed V and J ends, which lost 2 bases and 5 bases, there was a span of 17 bases. The CDR3 DNA follows: TGTGCCAGCAGTTTAATGTTGCCGGGAGTGTTAGATACGCAGTATTTT. It yields the protein CASSLMLPGVLDTQYF.